The 23 T cell receptor beta chains below all came from one sample that was sequenced in a study of blood T cell repertoires in COVID-19. Generated by immunoSEQ multiplex PCR, the TCRdb table keeps only in-frame clones and is missing some. Of approximately 250,000 clones in the sample, 88% were seen once. Sequencing used PBMCs or T cells enriched from blood (not recorded which). These receptors were taken from a woman in her fifties or sixties in a cohort exposed to, infected with or recovered from COVID-19 (not recorded which).

V usage is TRBV5-1 and J usage is TRBJ2-7; TRBD1 might be the D (6 bases). Germline CDR1 reads SGHRS; CDR2 reads YFSETQ. The CDR3 extends over 14 amino acids. Trimming cost V 7 bases and J 7 bases, with 21 bases left between them. The CDR3 coding sequence is TGCGCCAGCCATCCGGACCAGGGGATGCGGGAGCAGTACTTC. Translating it yields CASHPDQGMREQYF.

The CDR3 coding sequence is TGTGCCAGCAGCCAAGATAGGGGAGAAGCTTTCTTT. This gives the protein CASSQDRGEAFF. The rearrangement links TRBV3-1 (or the pseudogene TRBV3-2) to TRBJ1-1; perhaps TRBD1 as D (5 bases). Germline V lookup: CDR1 LGHDT, CDR2 YNNKEL (reference sequence). The germline V and J ends were trimmed by 0 bases and 8 bases, with 7 bases remaining between them. The CDR3 loop spans 12 amino acids.

This chain joins TRBV28 and TRBJ2-6; 8 nucleotides align to TRBD1. V lost 9 bases, J lost 0 bases, and 4 bases stayed unmatched. Per germline, CDR1 MDHEN and CDR2 SYDVKM. The CDR3 loop spans 15 amino acids. The CDR3 bases are TGTGCCAGTTCAACAGGGGGCTCTGGGGCCAACGTCCTGACTTTC. Protein: CASSTGGSGANVLTF.

This rearrangement joins TRBV6-5 to TRBJ2-1; 9 bases are shared with TRBD1. CDR3 length: 15 amino acids. Germline V CDR1 and CDR2: MNHEY, SVGAGI. V shed 6 bases and J 6 bases; nucleotides not matched to a gene: 9. CDR3 coding DNA: TGTGCCAGCAGCCTGACAGGGGGGGGCTCCAATGAGCAGTTCTTC. This codes for CASSLTGGGSNEQFF.

The chain joins TRBV7-2 to TRBJ2-7; 8 nucleotides align to TRBD1. The CDR3 length is 16 residues. The ends lost 4 bases at V and 7 bases at J; junction bases unmatched: 15. The germline V gene has CDR1 SGHTA and CDR2 FQGNSA. CDR3 nucleotide sequence: TGTGCCAGCAGCTCCCCCCCCCAGGGGGCGCGTGGGGAGCAGTACTTC. Translated, it gives CASSSPPQGARGEQYF.

The rearrangement joins TRBV28 to TRBJ2-7, with D maybe TRBD1 (7 bases). Germline-derived CDR1 and CDR2 are MDHEN and SYDVKM. V was clipped by 6 bases and J by 7 bases, with 16 bases between them. The CDR3 loop spans 13 amino acids. The CDR3 coding sequence is TGTGCCAGCAGGGTAACAGGGGCGGGGGAGCAGTACTTC. As protein: CASRVTGAGEQYF.

This clone was recorded only once. The chain is built from TRBV4-1 and TRBJ1-6, with D perhaps TRBD1 (6 bases). V lost 1 base to trimming and J lost 10 bases, with 14 bases between them. In germline, CDR1 is MGHRA, CDR2 YSYEKL. The CDR3 runs 15 residues. CDR3 nucleotide sequence: TGCGCCAGCAGCCAAGCCGACAGGAGAGGATCACCCCTCCACTTT. Translation: CASSQADRRGSPLHF.

The chain links TRBV7-3 to TRBJ2-7; weak D call: TRBD2 (5 bases). Germline CDR1 reads SGHTA; CDR2 reads FQGTGA. V gave up 5 bases and J gave up 3 bases, with 14 bases separating them. The CDR3 is 14 amino acids. The CDR3 reads CASSKTGNYYEQYF. In DNA, the CDR3 is TGTGCCAGCAGCAAGACCGGGAACTACTACGAGCAGTACTTC.

This rearrangement joins TRBV14 to TRBJ2-1; D unresolved. CDR3 length: 11 amino acids. Trimming took off 7 bases at V and 10 bases at J, with 11 bases between the two ends. Germline CDR1 is SGHDN and CDR2 is FVKESK. The CDR3 spells CASTQTSEQFF. The CDR3 DNA is TGTGCCAGCACACAAACCTCAGAGCAGTTCTTC.

This chain links TRBV5-8 with TRBJ1-3, with D maybe TRBD1 (5 bases). CDR1 is SGHTS, CDR2 YDEGEE, per germline. Trimming cost V 0 bases and J 2 bases, with 9 bases left between them. CDR3 length: 15 residues. The CDR3 loop is CASSLGGATGNTIYF. The CDR3 DNA follows: TGTGCCAGCAGCTTGGGGGGCGCGACTGGAAACACCATATATTTT.

The gene calls are TRBV9 and TRBJ2-5, with D possibly TRBD2 on 6 matching bases. V lost 4 bases, J lost 5 bases, and 18 bases lay in between. The CDR3 runs 15 residues. Germline values: CDR1 SGDLS, CDR2 YYNGEE. DNA for the CDR3: TGTGCCAGCAGCTCCCAGACTAGGGCGGGGGAGACCCAGTACTTC. Translated: CASSSQTRAGETQYF. Full variable domain (rest looked up from reference TRBV9 and TRBJ2-5): DSGVTQTPKHLITATGQRVTLRCSPRSGDLSVYWYQQSLDQGLQFLIQYYNGEERAKGNILERFSAQQFPDLHSELNLSSLELGDSALYFCASSSQTRAGETQYFGPGTRLLVL.

This chain uses TRBV25-1 with TRBJ2-5, with 10 nucleotides matching TRBD2. CDR3 length equals 15 residues. Germline V gene data show CDR1 as MGHDK and CDR2 as SYGVNS. V dropped 4 bases and J dropped 4; count of bases not matched to a gene: 6. The CDR3 nucleotides are TGTGCCAGCAGTGCCAGTAGACTAGCGGGAGAGACCCAGTACTTC. This sequence encodes CASSASRLAGETQYF.

This chain connects TRBV18 to TRBJ2-2; the D gene is possibly TRBD2 (5 bases). V was cut by 3 bases and J by 4 bases, with 12 bases left in between. The CDR3 runs 15 residues. Per germline, CDR1 KGHSH and CDR2 LQKENI. Here the CDR3 DNA reads TGTGCCAGCTCACCGATTCGGGATATCACCGGGGAGCTGTTTTTT. Its translation: CASSPIRDITGELFF. Combining the CDR3 with reference TRBV18 and TRBJ2-2 gives the whole variable domain NAGVMQNPRHLVRRRGQEARLRCSPMKGHSHVYWYRQLPEEGLKFMVYLQKENIIDESGMPKERFSAEFPKEGPSILRIQQVVRGDSAAYFCASSPIRDITGELFFGEGSRLTVL.

This chain connects TRBV30 to TRBJ2-1, with D possibly being TRBD2 (6 bases). The CDR3 has 11 residues. The V end lost 4 bases, the J end lost 10 bases, and 11 bases lay between the germline ends. Germline assignment: CDR1 GTSNPN and CDR2 SVGIG (reference sequence). The CDR3 loop reads CAWTPRGEQFF. Here the CDR3 DNA reads TGTGCCTGGACGCCCCGGGGGGAGCAGTTCTTC.

The J gene is TRBJ2-7, the V gene TRBV28; perhaps TRBD2 as D (6 bases). The V end was cut by 10 bases, the J end by 0 bases, with 16 bases between. In germline, CDR1 is MDHEN, CDR2 SYDVKM. CDR3 size: 14 residues. The CDR3 DNA reads TGTGCCACCAAGCTAGCGAGGAGCTCCTACGAGCAGTACTTC. Translating it yields CATKLARSSYEQYF.

The J gene is TRBJ1-2, the V gene TRBV2; 12 bases align to TRBD1. The CDR3 is made up of 14 amino acids. Looked up from germline, CDR1 is SNHLY and CDR2 is FYNNEI. J was trimmed by 3 bases and V by 9 bases; bases with no gene match: 5. CDR3 protein: CARSGTGGDYGYTF. CDR3 coding DNA: TGTGCCAGATCAGGGACAGGGGGCGACTATGGCTACACCTTC. Complete variable domain (other parts from reference TRBV2 and TRBJ1-2): EPEVTQTPSHQVTQMGQEVILRCVPISNHLYFYWYRQILGQKVEFLVSFYNNEISEKSEIFDDQFSVERPDGSNFTLKIRSTKLEDSAMYFCARSGTGGDYGYTFGSGTRLTVV.

J is TRBJ2-3 and V is TRBV5-4; possibly TRBD2 for D (5 bases). Deletions cut 7 bases from V and 6 bases from J, with 15 bases between. The CDR3 runs to 13 residues. Germline V lookup: CDR1 SGHNT, CDR2 YYREEE (reference sequence). The CDR3 loop reads CASAHPGEDTQYF. The CDR3 DNA reads TGTGCCAGCGCGCATCCCGGGGAGGATACGCAGTATTTT.

The V and J genes are TRBV2 and TRBJ2-7; D gene ambiguous. The germline V and J ends were trimmed by 6 bases and 6 bases, with 12 bases remaining between them. The CDR3 runs to 12 residues. Germline V lookup: CDR1 SNHLY, CDR2 FYNNEI. Here the CDR3 reads CASRPDSGEQYF. The CDR3 nucleotides are TGTGCCAGCAGACCCGACTCTGGCGAGCAGTACTTC.

V and J are TRBV11-3 and TRBJ2-2; no definite D call. Germline CDR1 reads SGHNT; CDR2 reads YENEEA. The CDR3 consists of 15 residues. Trimming took off 5 bases at V and 0 bases at J, with 10 bases between the two ends. CDR3 sequence: CASSPNTANTGELFF. In nucleotides, the CDR3 is TGTGCCAGCAGCCCAAACACCGCGAACACCGGGGAGCTGTTTTTT.

J is TRBJ1-2 and V is TRBV5-1, with D possibly TRBD1 on 6 matching bases. This CDR3 has 14 amino acids. Trimming removed 1 base from V and 6 bases from J, with 13 bases in between. CDR1 SGHRS and CDR2 YFSETQ come from the germline V gene. The CDR3 reads CASSLTNRVNGYTF. CDR3 sequence (DNA): TGCGCCAGCAGCTTGACCAACAGGGTGAATGGCTACACCTTC. Full variable domain (rest looked up from reference TRBV5-1 and TRBJ1-2): KAGVTQTPRYLIKTRGQQVTLSCSPISGHRSVSWYQQTPGQGLQFLFEYFSETQRNKGNFPGRFSGRQFSNSRSEMNVSTLELGDSALYLCASSLTNRVNGYTFGSGTRLTVV.

The rearrangement joins TRBV7-8 to TRBJ1-1; 7 bases are a match to TRBD1. The CDR3 has 13 amino acids. Looked up from germline, CDR1 is SGHVS and CDR2 is FQNEAQ. J gave up 4 bases and V 6 bases, and 5 bases lay outside the gene matches. The CDR3: CASSRDRATEAFF. CDR3 nucleotide sequence: TGTGCCAGCAGTCGTGACAGGGCCACTGAAGCTTTCTTT.

The rearrangement links TRBV19 to TRBJ1-2; maybe TRBD1 (5 bases). Germline V CDR1 and CDR2: LNHDA, SQIVND (reference sequence). The CDR3 runs to 14 residues. V was cut by 6 bases and J by 7 bases, with 18 bases left in between. The CDR3 nucleotides are TGTGCCAGTAGGACGAGACAGTCGGGTACTGGCTACACCTTC. Translation gives CASRTRQSGTGYTF. Supplemented by reference TRBV19 and TRBJ1-2, the full variable domain reads DGGITQSPKYLFRKEGQNVTLSCEQNLNHDAMYWYRQDPGQGLRLIYYSQIVNDFQKGDIAEGYSVSREKKESFPLTVTSAQKNPTAFYLCASRTRQSGTGYTFGSGTRLTVV.

This clone has a single count. The chain joins TRBV6-6 to TRBJ1-2, with D maybe TRBD1 (6 bases). CDR3 length equals 13 residues. Trimming left V 4 bases short and J 7 bases short, with 13 bases between. Per germline, CDR1 MNHNY and CDR2 SVGAGI (reference sequence). Here the CDR3 reads CASSLTGSSGYTF. The CDR3 DNA reads TGTGCCAGCAGTTTGACAGGTTCATCTGGCTACACCTTC.